This T cell receptor beta chain was profiled in a study of T cells in tuberculosis. Study as a whole: A South African cohort included IGRA-negative adolescents, latently infected IGRA-positive adolescents and adults with active tuberculosis. Study-wide findings and caveats: GEM motif frequencies gave 55% to 75% accuracy; the GMM repertoire gave about 90%. Cases with active tuberculosis were adults, while controls were adolescents. Shorter CDR3-alpha in active tuberculosis partly drove smaller distances.

Method: immunoSEQ multiplex PCR; TCRdb's copy keeps in-frame clones and lacks some. Of 25,000 to 35,000 clones in the sample, just under 97% were seen once. The CDR3 is 18 residues long. V lost 2 bases to trimming and J lost 7 bases, with 26 bases between them. The germline V gene has CDR1 KGHSH and CDR2 LQKENI. This clone was detected once. Its target is not known. Sequencing was done on a sample of PBMCs. The chain uses TRBV18 and TRBJ1-2; D unclear. The clonotype comes from a donor aged 5-35 years with latent tuberculosis or without tuberculosis infection. The CDR3 reads CASSPGILMVAPNPGYTF. CDR3 nucleotides: TGTGCCAGCTCACCAGGAATCTTGATGGTAGCCCCCAATCCTGGCTACACCTTC.